A single sample is the source of the 21 T cell receptor beta chains below, sequenced in a study of T cell changes during pregnancy in multiple sclerosis. Clones were read by immunoSEQ multiplex PCR, and TCRdb kept only the in-frame ones, dropping some. The sample comprises approximately 110,000 clones, 80% to 95% of which are singletons, and about 3.5% rests with the top ten. Here the sequenced sample was peripheral blood, taken after pregnancy. These receptors were collected from a female donor with multiple sclerosis, enrolled in a pregnancy study.

The genes are TRBV5-6 and TRBJ1-2; TRBD1 might be the D (5 bases). Germline CDR1 reads SGHDT; CDR2 reads YYEEEE. This CDR3 contains 14 residues. The V gene lost 0 bases and the J gene lost 1 base, with 7 bases spanning the gap. The CDR3 loop reads CASSLGQGNYGYTF. CDR3 DNA: TGTGCCAGCAGCTTGGGTCAGGGTAACTATGGCTACACCTTC.

The V gene is TRBV9, the J gene TRBJ2-5; D gene uncertain. This CDR3 has 14 residues. CDR1 and CDR2 from the germline V gene are SGDLS and YYNGEE. V was pared by 2 bases and J by 5 bases, with 13 bases between. The CDR3 nucleotides are TGTGCCAGCAGCGTCCAAACCCATAGCGAGACCCAGTACTTC. Translated: CASSVQTHSETQYF.

The rearrangement links TRBV5-6 to TRBJ1-2; 7 bases match TRBD1. Unmatched junction bases numbered 1, after V lost 0 bases and J lost 8 bases. This CDR3 is built from 12 residues. Per germline, CDR1 SGHDT and CDR2 YYEEEE. CDR3 nucleotide sequence: TGTGCCAGCAGCTTGGCCAGGGGGGGCTACACCTTC. Its protein is CASSLARGGYTF.

This rearrangement joins TRBV25-1 to TRBJ1-1; 8 bases align to TRBD1. Germline V gene data show CDR1 as MGHDK and CDR2 as SYGVNS. This CDR3 has 15 amino acids. V gave up 6 bases and J gave up 5 bases; unmatched junction bases: 11. CDR3 amino acids: CASRSGGQDLTEAFF. CDR3 coding DNA: TGTGCCAGCAGGAGTGGGGGACAGGACTTAACTGAAGCTTTCTTT.

The table lists this clone with a few counts. The same CDR3 is also encoded by other DNA sequences in this sample. This sequence joins TRBV30 and TRBJ1-1; 8 bases line up with TRBD1. The CDR3 loop spans 13 amino acids. CDR1 and CDR2 (germline): GTSNPN, SVGIG (reference sequence). V was pared by 5 bases and J by 0 bases, with 2 bases of the junction left unmatched. CDR3 in amino acids: CAWDRGLNTEAFF. The DNA for the CDR3 is TGTGCCTGGGACAGGGGATTGAACACTGAAGCTTTCTTT.

The rearrangement links TRBV7-2 to TRBJ1-1; 12 nucleotides align to TRBD1. The V gene's germline CDR1 is SGHTA and CDR2 FQGNSA. The length of the CDR3 is 18 residues. V was clipped by 0 bases and J by 5 bases; unmatched bases: 10. The CDR3 DNA is TGTGCCAGCAGCTTAGCTCAACTCCGGGACAGGGGGCGAACTGAAGCTTTCTTT. Its translation is CASSLAQLRDRGRTEAFF. Variable domain in full (rest from reference TRBV7-2 and TRBJ1-1): GAGVSQSPSNKVTEKGKDVELRCDPISGHTALYWYRQSLGQGLEFLIYFQGNSAPDKSGLPSDRFSAERTGGSVSTLTIQRTQQEDSAVYLCASSLAQLRDRGRTEAFFGQGTRLTVV.

This chain uses TRBV6-6 with TRBJ2-7; 7 nucleotides line up with TRBD2. CDR3 length equals 11 residues. In germline, CDR1 is MNHNY, CDR2 SVGAGI (reference sequence). J gave up 6 bases and V 5 bases, and 1 base lay outside the gene matches. The CDR3 loop is CASSGGGEQYF. As DNA, the CDR3 is TGTGCCAGCAGTGGCGGGGGCGAGCAGTACTTC.

V gene TRBV9 combines with J gene TRBJ2-3; maybe TRBD2 (6 bases). Trimming stripped 4 bases from V and 1 base from J, with 13 bases between. The length of the CDR3 is 15 residues. The germline V gene encodes CDR1 SGDLS and CDR2 YYNGEE. The CDR3 region is CASSPHGTGTDTQYF. For the CDR3, the DNA is TGTGCCAGCAGCCCCCATGGGACTGGCACAGATACGCAGTATTTT. Full variable domain (missing parts from reference TRBV9 and TRBJ2-3): DSGVTQTPKHLITATGQRVTLRCSPRSGDLSVYWYQQSLDQGLQFLIQYYNGEERAKGNILERFSAQQFPDLHSELNLSSLELGDSALYFCASSPHGTGTDTQYFGPGTRLTVL.

Written as DNA, the CDR3 is TGTGCCAGCAGCCCTCAGGGAAACGAGCAGTTCTTC. Its translation is CASSPQGNEQFF. The chain is built from TRBV7-3 and TRBJ2-1, with D possibly TRBD1 on 5 matching bases. V was clipped by 5 bases and J by 10 bases, with 12 bases between them. The CDR3 consists of 12 residues. Germline V gene lookup returns CDR1 SGHTA and CDR2 FQGTGA.

The genes are TRBV6-1 and TRBJ1-2; TRBD1 might be the D (6 bases). Germline CDR1 is MNHNS and CDR2 is SASEGT. V was cut by 2 bases and J by 7 bases, with 14 bases left in between. The CDR3 length is 14 residues. DNA of the CDR3: TGTGCCAGCAGTGAATCCCCCAGGGGTGCTGGCTACACCTTC. Protein: CASSESPRGAGYTF.

This clone was counted once. The V and J genes are TRBV5-1 and TRBJ2-3; TRBD2 agrees at 9 bases. CDR3 length: 15 residues. Germline loops: CDR1 SGHRS, CDR2 YFSETQ. The V segment lost 4 bases and the J segment 2 bases; nucleotides outside the gene matches: 5. The CDR3 reads CASSPSGANTDTQYF. CDR3 in DNA: TGCGCCAGCAGCCCTAGCGGGGCGAACACAGATACGCAGTATTTT.

The genes are TRBV15 and TRBJ2-4; a weak D match, TRBD1 (6 bases). Germline lookup yields CDR1 LNHNV and CDR2 YYDKDF (reference sequence). V lost 4 bases, J lost 3 bases, and 22 bases lay in between. CDR3 size: 18 residues. This CDR3 is CATSTGRVLDSLKNIQYF. CDR3 sequence (DNA): TGTGCCACCAGCACCGGCCGGGTCCTGGACAGCCTCAAAAACATTCAGTACTTC. Full variable domain (missing parts from reference TRBV15 and TRBJ2-4): DAMVIQNPRYQVTQFGKPVTLSCSQTLNHNVMYWYQQKSSQAPKLLFHYYDKDFNNEADTPDNFQSRRPNTSFCFLDIRSPGLGDTAMYLCATSTGRVLDSLKNIQYFGAGTRLSVL.

The J gene is TRBJ1-3, the V gene TRBV13, with TRBD1 as a possible D gene (6 bases). The CDR3 spans 14 residues. CDR1 is PRHDT, CDR2 FYEKMQ, per germline (reference sequence). V lost 4 bases and J lost 2, with 9 bases in between. The CDR3 DNA reads as TGTGCCAGCAGCTCACGGACAGCTGGAAACACCATATATTTT. Protein product: CASSSRTAGNTIYF.

This clone was observed once. The CDR3 sequence: CASSDPAGSNTGELFF. CDR3 coding DNA: TGTGCCAGCAGTGACCCTGCGGGATCGAACACCGGGGAGCTGTTTTTT. The J gene is TRBJ2-2, the V gene TRBV2, with a weak D call TRBD2 (6 bases). CDR1 SNHLY and CDR2 FYNNEI come from the germline V gene. This CDR3 spans 16 amino acids. With 3 bases removed from V and 0 bases from J, the gap between germline ends came to 11 bases.

This chain joins TRBV7-3 and TRBJ2-2; TRBD2 might be the D (5 bases). Germline lookup yields CDR1 SGHTA and CDR2 FQGTGA. Trimming took 5 bases from V and 1 from J, leaving 11 bases between them. The CDR3 has 15 residues. The DNA for the CDR3 is TGTGCCAGCAGCACGGGATCATTGAACACCGGGGAGCTGTTTTTT. Translated, it gives CASSTGSLNTGELFF.

The genes are TRBV30 and TRBJ2-3; 15 bases are shared with TRBD2. V dropped 3 bases and J dropped 3; count of bases not matched to a gene: 4. The CDR3 is 16 residues long. CDR1 GTSNPN and CDR2 SVGIG come from the germline V gene (reference sequence). DNA of the CDR3: TGTGCCTGGAGACGGACTAGCGGGGGGGTGACAGATACGCAGTATTTT. Protein sequence: CAWRRTSGGVTDTQYF.

J is TRBJ1-1 and V is TRBV10-1; maybe TRBD1 (6 bases). Trimming cost V 3 bases and J 10 bases, with 18 bases left between them. The CDR3 spans 14 residues. Germline loops: CDR1 WNHNN, CDR2 SYGVQD (reference sequence). The DNA of the CDR3 is TGCGCCAGCAGTGAACTTGACAGGCCCTGGGGAGCTTTCTTT. Encoded protein: CASSELDRPWGAFF.

The CDR3 spells CASSQEGTGAGGYTF. The CDR3 coding sequence is TGCGCCAGCAGCCAAGAGGGGACAGGGGCGGGGGGCTACACCTTC. The chain uses TRBV4-1 and TRBJ1-2; 10 nucleotides match TRBD1. The V segment lost 0 bases and the J segment 8 bases; nucleotides outside the gene matches: 6. From germline, CDR1 is MGHRA and CDR2 YSYEKL. This CDR3 contains 15 residues.

This clone was recorded once. V and J are TRBV5-4 and TRBJ2-3; TRBD2 might be the D (5 bases). This CDR3 has 12 amino acids. V dropped 4 bases and J dropped 4 bases, with 7 bases sitting between them. In germline, CDR1 is SGHNT, CDR2 YYREEE (reference sequence). CDR3 residues: CASSEGADTQYF. The CDR3 coding sequence is TGTGCCAGCAGCGAGGGTGCAGATACGCAGTATTTT.

This chain connects TRBV2 to TRBJ2-7, with 9 bases lining up with TRBD2. J gave up 4 bases and V 8 bases, and 15 bases lay outside the gene matches. From germline, CDR1 is SNHLY and CDR2 FYNNEI. This CDR3 is 16 amino acids long. The CDR3 nucleotides are TGTGCCAGCCTTTCCGGGGCGACTAGCGGTGAATACGAGCAGTACTTC. Protein sequence: CASLSGATSGEYEQYF.

By share, this clone counts as medium-sized. V and J are TRBV19 and TRBJ2-3; 12 nucleotides agree with TRBD2. This CDR3 has 16 residues. With 4 bases clipped from V and 4 bases from J, the junction kept 6 bases outside the gene matches. Germline CDR1 LNHDA, CDR2 SQIVND (reference sequence). Here the CDR3 reads CASSTSTSGGSDTQYF. The CDR3 DNA reads as TGTGCCAGTAGTACGTCGACTAGCGGGGGTTCAGATACGCAGTATTTT.